Below, 14 T cell receptor beta chains from the same sample are listed, as sequenced in a study of OX40 agonist ivuxolimab in advanced cancers. Produced via immunoSEQ multiplex PCR; TCRdb's table is partial and in-frame only. There are about 77,000 clones in the sample; about 85% occur only once, and 4.6% lies in the top ten. This specimen was CD4+ or CD8+ T cells sorted from blood, taken in a trial of the OX40 agonist ivuxolimab. The receptors come from an adult with an advanced solid tumor such as melanoma, head and neck, liver or kidney cancer.

The V and J genes are TRBV2 and TRBJ2-7; 7 bases are shared with TRBD1. This CDR3 is 14 amino acids long. Per the germline V gene, CDR1 is SNHLY and CDR2 is FYNNEI. The V gene end was trimmed by 4 bases and the J gene end by 3 bases; junction bases not matched to a gene: 6. The CDR3 DNA reads as TGTGCCAGCAGTGGACAGGGTGTAATCTACGAGCAGTACTTC. Its translation: CASSGQGVIYEQYF.

The genes are TRBV5-1 and TRBJ2-7; TRBD2 might be the D (7 bases). This CDR3 comprises 16 residues. V was pared by 1 base and J by 3 bases, with 17 bases between. CDR1 and CDR2 from the germline V gene are SGHRS and YFSETQ. CDR3 in DNA: TGCGCCAGCAGCTTGAGGGAGGGAGGGGGATTCTACGAGCAGTACTTC. Translation: CASSLREGGGFYEQYF.

The V call is TRBV14, the J call TRBJ2-5, with TRBD2 identical over 9 bases. V lost 0 bases to trimming and J lost 5 bases; unmatched junction nucleotides: 10. The CDR3 has 17 amino acids. Germline loops: CDR1 SGHDN, CDR2 FVKESK. The DNA for the CDR3 is TGTGCCAGCAGCCAAGATCCGTCTAGCGGGGTGAGGGAGACCCAGTACTTC. Protein sequence: CASSQDPSSGVRETQYF.

The V call is TRBV30, the J call TRBJ1-4; TRBD1 might be the D (5 bases). Germline CDR1 GTSNPN, CDR2 SVGIG (reference sequence). V lost 1 base and J 5 bases, leaving 11 bases between the germline ends. CDR3 size: 14 residues. The CDR3 is CAWSGVGGNEKLFF. CDR3 sequence (DNA): TGTGCCTGGAGTGGGGTCGGGGGGAATGAAAAACTGTTTTTT. The whole variable domain, filled in from reference TRBV30 and TRBJ1-4, reads SQTIHQWPATLVQPVGSPLSLECTVEGTSNPNLYWYRQAAGRGLQLLFYSVGIGQISSEVPQNLSASRPQDRQFILSSKKLLLSDSGFYLCAWSGVGGNEKLFFGSGTQLSVL.

The V and J genes are TRBV5-4 and TRBJ2-1, with D perhaps TRBD2 (5 bases). The CDR3 sequence is 15 residues long. Between the trimmed V and J ends, which lost 0 bases and 1 base, there was a span of 8 bases. CDR1 and CDR2 (germline): SGHNT, YYREEE (reference sequence). CDR3 DNA: TGTGCCAGCAGCTTGGAACTAGTTTCCTACAATGAGCAGTTCTTC. Translated: CASSLELVSYNEQFF.

Written as DNA, the CDR3 is TGTGCCAGCAGCTTAGGCGGACAGGGGGGCTACGAGCAGTACTTC. It yields the protein CASSLGGQGGYEQYF. The chain has TRBV7-9 and TRBJ2-7; the match to TRBD1 covers 10 bases. Trimming cost V 1 base and J 3 bases; bases outside gene matches: 3. CDR1 is SEHNR and CDR2 is FQNEAQ in the germline V gene (reference sequence). This CDR3 region has 15 residues.

In this sample, this clone turned up a few times. This chain joins TRBV5-1 and TRBJ2-5; TRBD1 agrees at 8 bases. J gave up 4 bases and V 0 bases, and 5 bases lay outside the gene matches. The CDR3 consists of 15 residues. The germline V gene encodes CDR1 SGHRS and CDR2 YFSETQ. CDR3 nucleotides: TGCGCCAGCAGCTTGGGGACAGGGTACGGAGAGACCCAGTACTTC. This codes for CASSLGTGYGETQYF.

This clone was recorded once. V is TRBV6-5 and J is TRBJ2-7; 10 bases align to TRBD2. The CDR3 has 14 residues. With 2 bases clipped from V and 6 bases from J, the junction kept 4 bases outside the gene matches. In germline, CDR1 is MNHEY, CDR2 SVGAGI. The CDR3 protein is CASSYQRGGPEQYF. The CDR3, as DNA: TGTGCCAGCAGTTACCAGCGGGGGGGCCCCGAGCAGTACTTC.

The chain links TRBV30 to TRBJ1-2; TRBD1 might be the D (6 bases). CDR1 is GTSNPN and CDR2 is SVGIG in the germline V gene (reference sequence). The V gene lost 2 bases and the J gene lost 3 bases, with 7 bases spanning the gap. The CDR3 is 12 residues long. The CDR3 DNA follows: TGTGCCTGGAGTCGGACAGACTATGGCTACACCTTC. This gives the protein CAWSRTDYGYTF.

This clone was seen only once. This chain links TRBV7-9 with TRBJ2-7; 8 bases line up with TRBD1. The CDR3 spans 11 residues. Trimming cost V 5 bases and J 12 bases; bases outside gene matches: 6. Germline CDR1 SEHNR, CDR2 FQNEAQ (reference sequence). DNA of the CDR3: TGTGCCAGCAGCGCGGACAGGGCACCGTACTTC. This sequence encodes CASSADRAPYF. Variable domain in full (rest from reference TRBV7-9 and TRBJ2-7): DTGVSQNPRHKITKRGQNVTFRCDPISEHNRLYWYRQTLGQGPEFLTYFQNEAQLEKSRLLSDRFSAERPKGSFSTLEIQRTEQGDSAMYLCASSADRAPYFGPGTRLTVT.

The chain links TRBV6-1 to TRBJ1-1; D gene ambiguous. The ends were cut back, 9 bases at V and 2 bases at J, with 16 bases in the middle. The CDR3 is made up of 14 amino acids. Germline values: CDR1 MNHNS, CDR2 SASEGT. This CDR3 is CASPRWPKNTEAFF. CDR3 nucleotides: TGTGCCAGTCCCAGGTGGCCTAAAAACACTGAAGCTTTCTTT.

The gene calls are TRBV18 and TRBJ1-5; 10 bases are shared with TRBD1. With V trimmed by 2 bases and J by 3 bases, 4 bases remained unmatched. The CDR3 loop spans 16 amino acids. Per the germline V gene, CDR1 is KGHSH and CDR2 is LQKENI. The CDR3 is CASSPGTGASNQPQHF. For the CDR3, the DNA is TGTGCCAGCTCACCAGGGACAGGGGCCTCCAATCAGCCCCAGCATTTT.

The chain carries TRBV27 and TRBJ1-5; D perhaps matches TRBD1 (5 bases). V was clipped by 6 bases and J by 8 bases, with 11 bases between them. Germline-derived CDR1 and CDR2 are MNHEY and SMNVEV (reference sequence). This CDR3 region has 12 residues. The CDR3: CASSRWGEPQHF. The DNA for the CDR3 is TGTGCCAGCAGCCGGTGGGGGGAGCCCCAGCATTTT.

The chain joins TRBV6-5 to TRBJ2-7, with 10 bases matching TRBD1. Germline lookup yields CDR1 MNHEY and CDR2 SVGAGI. CDR3 length equals 15 residues. J gave up 2 bases and V 4 bases, and 5 bases lay outside the gene matches. The CDR3 reads CASSFRDRGTYEQYF. Written as DNA, the CDR3 is TGTGCCAGCAGTTTCCGGGACAGGGGAACCTACGAGCAGTACTTC.